This paragraph reports one T cell receptor beta chain. These data originate in a study of cytomegalovirus exposure and HLA in healthy donors. Both 60 Vbeta primers and 13 Jbeta primers went into the PCR. Some clones are missing from TCRdb's copy, which holds only in-frame ones; the method was immunoSEQ multiplex PCR. This sample has 200,000 to 250,000 clones; approximately 80% occur once, and the top ten carry roughly 0.7%. J was trimmed by 6 bases and V by 4 bases; bases with no gene match: 11. The CDR3 totals 16 residues. Germline assignment: CDR1 MNHNS and CDR2 SASEGT. The V and J genes are TRBV6-1 and TRBJ2-1; 8 bases agree with TRBD1. The sequence was collected from a boy aged 2-15 years in good health and CMV-seronegative. The sequenced sample was PBMCs. CDR3 residues: CASSAPRTGFLNEQFF. The CDR3, as DNA: TGTGCCAGCAGTGCCCCACGGACAGGGTTTCTCAATGAGCAGTTCTTC.